This TCR beta chain stems from a study of blood T cell repertoires in COVID-19. In the study overall: Whether acute or convalescent, the COVID-19 samples came from the United States, Italy and Spain. From T cells, B-cell-depleted T cells, or PBMCs came the material, which was cDNA or gDNA.

Germline CDR1 and CDR2: GTSNPN and SVGIG (reference sequence). V dropped 0 bases and J dropped 8 bases, with 10 bases sitting between them. The CDR3 is 13 residues long. In the original processing: For nucleated cells, counts were estimated from reference gene primer amplification. Sequenced by immunoSEQ multiplex PCR; TCRdb stores in-frame clones only, minus some. The V and J calls and clone size were taken over from that table, and D and trimming were inferred from the DNA. The sample includes 310,000 or so clones, 75% to 95% seen only once; the top ten take roughly 1.1%. V is TRBV30 and J is TRBJ2-2, with a weak D call TRBD1 (6 bases). Sequencing input: PBMCs or T cells enriched from blood (not recorded which). This clonotype was sampled from a woman aged 25-40 years who had recovered from COVID-19. The CDR3 region has the DNA TGTGCCTGGAGTGTCAGGGGCCCTGGGGAGCTGTTTTTT. This encodes CAWSVRGPGELFF.